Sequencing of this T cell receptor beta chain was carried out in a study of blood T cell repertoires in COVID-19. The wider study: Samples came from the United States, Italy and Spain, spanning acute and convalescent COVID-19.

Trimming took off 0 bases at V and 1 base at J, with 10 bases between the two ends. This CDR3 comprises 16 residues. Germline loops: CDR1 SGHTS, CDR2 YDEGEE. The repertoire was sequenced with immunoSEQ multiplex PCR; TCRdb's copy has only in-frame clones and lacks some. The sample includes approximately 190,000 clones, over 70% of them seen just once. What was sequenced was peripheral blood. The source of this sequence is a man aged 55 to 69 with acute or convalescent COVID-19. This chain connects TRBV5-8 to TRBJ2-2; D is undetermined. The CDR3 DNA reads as TGTGCCAGCAGCTTGGGAGTACAGTTGAACACCGGGGAGCTGTTTTTT. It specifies CASSLGVQLNTGELFF.